This T cell receptor beta chain appears in the sequencing data of a study of control samples from healthy donors and cancer patients. Between the trimmed V and J ends, which lost 5 bases and 0 bases, there was a span of 11 bases. The germline V gene has CDR1 MNHEY and CDR2 SVGAGI. The CDR3 length is 15 residues. Clones were sequenced by immunoSEQ multiplex PCR, and TCRdb holds only the in-frame ones, with some missing. The sample has 150,000 or so clones; around 95% are singletons. This TCR came from a middle-aged man in good health. What was sequenced was blood. V gene TRBV6-5 combines with J gene TRBJ1-5; D is unclear. The CDR3 is CASSRAANSNQPQHF. CDR3 in DNA: TGTGCCAGCAGTCGGGCGGCCAATAGCAATCAGCCCCAGCATTTT.